This T cell receptor (beta chain) was found in a study of T cells in localized non-small cell lung cancer. Notes on the study in general: Uninvolved nearby lung showed the greatest T cell clonality, exceeding that found in tumor.

The table came from immunoSEQ multiplex PCR; TCRdb's copy has only in-frame clones and leaves some out. Counted here are 40,000 to 65,000 clones, around 84% occurring once; the ten biggest clones make up 16%. Germline values: CDR1 ENHRY, CDR2 SYGVKD. The ends were cut back, 0 bases at V and 7 bases at J, with 21 bases in the middle. The CDR3 consists of 17 residues. A remark on this clone: The antigen is not known.

The source was PBMCs, collected before any cancer treatment. The source is a female donor with stage II lung adenocarcinoma. This sequence joins TRBV10-3 and TRBJ1-1; no reliable D call. The CDR3 nucleotides are TGTGCCATCAGTGAGTCCTTAGGGCTTGCGGGGATTGGTGAAGCTTTCTTT. It yields the protein CAISESLGLAGIGEAFF.